Listed below are T cell receptor beta chains from one sample, sequenced in a study of tumor-infiltrating lymphocytes in oesophageal squamous cell carcinoma. TCRdb passed the PCR reads through MiXCR, listing each CDR3 protein once. The sample consists of about 22,000 distinct CDR3 sequences, over 30% of them appearing once. Material: esophageal tumor tissue. The receptors shown here come from a female donor with esophageal squamous cell carcinoma. Both conserved end residues are part of each CDR3. The D gene is left open where the match is weak. Size values are once, few and many counts, or a class for expanded clones, and some rows have none.

TRBV7-9	TRBJ1-1	medium-sized	NA	TGTGCCAGCAGCCCTGAGGGGTCGGGAAACACTGAAGCTTTCTTT	CASSPEGSGNTEAFF
TRBV7-9	TRBJ1-2	many	NA	TGTGCCAGCAGCTTAGGGTACGGGGACTATGGCTACACCTTC	CASSLGYGDYGYTF
TRBV11-1	TRBJ2-7	NA	NA	TGTGCCAGCAGCCCAGGGGACTACGAGCAGTACTTC	CASSPGDYEQYF
TRBV9	TRBJ2-1	NA	NA	TGTGCCAGCAGCCTAAGGGCTGGTGCGAATGAGCAGTTCTTC	CASSLRAGANEQFF
TRBV27	TRBJ2-5	many	NA	TGTGCCAGCAGTTCCTTCCAAGACGCCCAGTACTTC	CASSSFQDAQYF
TRBV6-1	TRBJ2-3	NA	TRBD2	TGTGCCAGCAGTGAAGGTGGACTAGCAGCCCACACAGATACGCAGTATTTT	CASSEGGLAAHTDTQYF
TRBV28	TRBJ2-1	many	NA	TGTGCCAGCAGTTTTTCTAGAAATGAGCAGTTCTTC	CASSFSRNEQFF
TRBV18	TRBJ2-1	many	TRBD2	TGTGCCAGCTCACCACCGGTAGCGGGAGGGCCGAATGAGCAGTTCTTC	CASSPPVAGGPNEQFF
TRBV5-6	TRBJ2-7	many	TRBD1	TGTGCCAGCCTTCCTGGGACAGGGGACTACGAGCAGTACTTC	CASLPGTGDYEQYF
TRBV12-3/TRBV12-4	TRBJ2-5	many	TRBD2	TGTGCCAGCAGTTTTCCGACTAGCGGGAGGGCCGAGGAGACCCAGTACTTC	CASSFPTSGRAEETQYF
TRBV11-1	TRBJ2-7	NA	NA	TGTGCCAGCAGCGCCGTAGGCTCCTACAATGAGCAGTACTTC	CASSAVGSYNEQYF
TRBV12-3/TRBV12-4	TRBJ2-3	NA	NA	TGTGCCACGGCACCAAGCACAGATACGCAGTATTTT	CATAPSTDTQYF
TRBV14	TRBJ2-3	NA	TRBD2	TGTGCCAGCAGCCAAGAATTTTGGACTAGCGGCACAGATACGCAGTATTTT	CASSQEFWTSGTDTQYF
TRBV7-2	TRBJ1-3	NA	NA	TGTGCCAGCAGCCCACAGGGAGGAAACACCATATATTTT	CASSPQGGNTIYF
TRBV6-1	TRBJ2-7	medium-sized	TRBD1	TGTGCCAGCAGTGGGCAGGGGGCCCCCTCCTACGAGCAGTACTTC	CASSGQGAPSYEQYF
TRBV7-2	TRBJ1-6	NA	TRBD1	TGTGCCAGCAGCTTAGGCTGGGCAGGGGGTAATTCACCCCTCCACTTT	CASSLGWAGGNSPLHF
TRBV7-8	TRBJ2-5	NA	NA	TGTGCCAGCAGCTTAGCGGTCAATTCAGGGAGCCAAGAGACCCAGTACTTC	CASSLAVNSGSQETQYF
TRBV7-3	TRBJ1-5	medium-sized	NA	TGTGCCAGCAGCTTAACAGGGGAACGGGGTCAGCCCCAGCATTTT	CASSLTGERGQPQHF
TRBV7-3	TRBJ2-1	medium-sized	TRBD2	TGTGCCAGCAGCTTAAGTAGCGGGAGGGTTGAGCAGTTCTTC	CASSLSSGRVEQFF
TRBV7-2	TRBJ2-5	many	NA	TGTGCCAGCAGCTTAGGGGGACTGTACAATGAGCAGTACTTC	CASSLGGLYNEQYF
TRBV25-1	TRBJ2-1	many	TRBD2	TGTGCCAGCAGTAGGAGCGGGACCCGCAGTGAGCAGTTCTTC	CASSRSGTRSEQFF
TRBV6-1	TRBJ1-4	few	NA	TGTGCCAGCAGGAATATGGGAGGCAGCGGAGAAAAACTGTTTTTT	CASRNMGGSGEKLFF
TRBV6-5	TRBJ1-5	NA	NA	TGTGCCAGCAGTTACGGGGGTAGCAATCAGCCCCAGCATTTT	CASSYGGSNQPQHF
TRBV6-1	TRBJ2-5	many	NA	TGTGCCAGCAGCTACGGGGTCGAAGGGGTAGAGACCCAGTACTTC	CASSYGVEGVETQYF
TRBV29-1	TRBJ2-1	NA	NA	TGCAGCGTAGGGGGAGGGCTCCGACGGAATGAGCAGTTCTTC	CSVGGGLRRNEQFF
TRBV7-6	TRBJ1-1	NA	NA	TGTGCCAGCAGCTTAGTAAAGGCCACTGAAGCTTTCTTT	CASSLVKATEAFF
TRBV12-3/TRBV12-4	TRBJ2-7	NA	NA	TGTGCCAGCAGTTTTGTTGGGAGCGAGCAGTACTTC	CASSFVGSEQYF
TRBV28	TRBJ2-5	many	NA	TGTGCCAGCAGGCAGGGACCAGAGACCCAGTACTTC	CASRQGPETQYF
TRBV27	TRBJ2-5	NA	NA	TGTGCCAGCGTTGGAAGGGGGAGAGAGACCCAGTACTTC	CASVGRGRETQYF
TRBV5-1	TRBJ1-1	NA	TRBD1	TGCGCCAGCAGCCCCGGGACAGCTAACACTGAAGCTTTCTTT	CASSPGTANTEAFF
TRBV2	TRBJ1-2	NA	NA	TGTGCCAGCAGTCTGATGGGGGGTGGCTACACCTTC	CASSLMGGGYTF
TRBV6-1	TRBJ2-5	NA	NA	TGTGCCAGCAGTTACGGTCCAGCCCTGGAGACCCAGTACTTC	CASSYGPALETQYF
TRBV28	TRBJ1-5	many	NA	TGTGCCAGCGCCCCCCAGGGAAGGGGCAATCAGCCCCAGCATTTT	CASAPQGRGNQPQHF
TRBV2	TRBJ1-5	many	NA	TGTGCCAGCACCATTTCTCAGGGTGGCAATCAGCCCCAGCATTTT	CASTISQGGNQPQHF
TRBV5-4	TRBJ2-1	NA	TRBD2	TGTGCCAGCAGCCCGGGACTAGTGTTGGAGCAGTTCTTC	CASSPGLVLEQFF
TRBV11-2	TRBJ1-2	NA	TRBD1	TGTGCCAGCAGCTTATCGGACAGGGGAACATCTAACTATGGCTACACCTTC	CASSLSDRGTSNYGYTF
TRBV7-2	TRBJ2-3	few	NA	TGTGCCAGCAGCTTAGCGAGTGGAGGACTTTACACAGATACGCAGTATTTT	CASSLASGGLYTDTQYF
TRBV7-3	TRBJ2-2	NA	NA	TGTGCCAGCAGCCGCCCTCTTAGGGGGGAGCTGTTTTTT	CASSRPLRGELFF
TRBV2	TRBJ2-7	many	NA	TGTGCCAGCTGGACTTATCGGGGCGAGCAGTACTTC	CASWTYRGEQYF
TRBV5-6	TRBJ2-7	many	TRBD1	TGTGCCAGCAGCCACCGGGACAGGCACTCCTACGAGCAGTACTTC	CASSHRDRHSYEQYF
TRBV7-2	TRBJ2-7	once	NA	TGTGCCAGCAGCTTGCCGGAACTAGCAAGCCATGAGTACTTC	CASSLPELASHEYF
TRBV12-3/TRBV12-4	TRBJ2-5	once	NA	TGTGCCAGCAGGATGGCAGTAAAGGAGACCCAGTACTTC	CASRMAVKETQYF
TRBV28	TRBJ2-7	many	NA	TGTGCCAGCAGTTTCCCGACCTACGAGCAGTACTTC	CASSFPTYEQYF
TRBV5-1	TRBJ2-1	few	NA	TGCGCCAGCAGCTTGGAGGCCAACTACAATGAGCAGTTCTTC	CASSLEANYNEQFF
TRBV10-3	TRBJ1-5	NA	TRBD1	TGTGCCACTACAGGGGGCAGGTTTAATAGCAATCAGCCCCAGCATTTT	CATTGGRFNSNQPQHF
TRBV7-6	TRBJ2-1	NA	NA	TGTGCCAGCAGCCCACAGGATAATGAGCAGTTCTTC	CASSPQDNEQFF
TRBV28	TRBJ2-7	few	TRBD2	TGTGCCAGCAGTTTAACTAGCGGGACCTTGTTCTTC	CASSLTSGTLFF
TRBV19	TRBJ2-4	NA	TRBD2	TGTGCCAGTAGCACGGGACTAGCGGGAGCAGTAGGGGAGCAGTACTTC	CASSTGLAGAVGEQYF
TRBV7-2	TRBJ1-5	many	NA	TGTGCCAGCAGCGCGGACGGGTATAGCAATCAGCCCCAGCATTTT	CASSADGYSNQPQHF
TRBV18	TRBJ2-4	NA	TRBD2	TGTGCCAGCTCTACGGCCCGGGAGGGATTTCAGTACTTC	CASSTAREGFQYF
TRBV27	TRBJ1-4	NA	NA	TGTGCCAGCAAACTAACCCTTTCAAATGAAAAACTGTTTTTT	CASKLTLSNEKLFF
TRBV29-1	TRBJ1-2	NA	NA	TGCAGCGTTGCCGACGGAACCTATGGCTACACCTTC	CSVADGTYGYTF
TRBV2	TRBJ1-2	many	NA	TGTGCCAGCAGTGAAGAGGGCAAAACTAACTATGGCTACACCTTC	CASSEEGKTNYGYTF
TRBV12-3/TRBV12-4	TRBJ2-5	NA	NA	TGTGCCAGCAGTTTGGGCAGTCTCCAAGAGACCCAGTACTTC	CASSLGSLQETQYF
TRBV11-2	TRBJ2-1	NA	TRBD1	TGTGCCAGCAGCTCCGGGACAGCCAAAAATGAGCAGTTCTTC	CASSSGTAKNEQFF